One and the same sample provided the 8 T cell receptor beta chains below, sequenced in a study of blood T cell repertoires in COVID-19. TCRdb's copy holds only in-frame clones and misses some; the assay was immunoSEQ multiplex PCR. This table has 73,000 or so clones, 91% appearing once. Sample: peripheral blood. The receptors stem from a human donor with active COVID-19. The donor label of this sample is uncertain.

The chain recombines TRBV19 with TRBJ2-7; TRBD2 agrees at 11 bases. This CDR3 has 18 amino acids. After removal of 3 bases from V and 7 bases from J, the junction contained 17 bases not matched to a gene. The germline CDR1 and CDR2 sequences are LNHDA and SQIVND (reference sequence). CDR3 amino acids: CASSMGPSSGRPPGEQYF. As DNA, the CDR3 is TGTGCCAGTAGTATGGGGCCATCTAGCGGGAGGCCGCCGGGGGAGCAGTACTTC.

The V call is TRBV27, the J call TRBJ2-4, with 9 bases that match TRBD2. V gave up 2 bases and J gave up 1 base; unmatched junction bases: 18. This CDR3 region has 21 residues. CDR1 is MNHEY, CDR2 SMNVEV, per germline (reference sequence). CDR3 protein: CASSLKEGRRSGRSAKNIQYF. CDR3 DNA sequence: TGTGCCAGCAGTTTAAAGGAGGGGAGACGGAGCGGGAGGTCGGCCAAAAACATTCAGTACTTC.

J is TRBJ1-4 and V is TRBV11-3, with TRBD1 identical over 7 bases. The CDR3 totals 14 residues. Germline values: CDR1 SGHNT, CDR2 YENEEA. The V and J ends lost 6 bases and 3 bases, in that order; junction bases with no gene match: 4. The CDR3 protein is CASRGTAPNEKLFF. The CDR3, as DNA: TGTGCCAGCAGGGGGACAGCGCCTAATGAAAAACTGTTTTTT.

V is TRBV18 and J is TRBJ1-6, with a tentative D call TRBD1 (6 bases). The CDR3 totals 16 residues. Trimming removed 3 bases at V and 6 bases at J, with 15 bases between. CDR1 and CDR2 (germline): KGHSH, LQKENI. The CDR3 nucleotides read TGTGCCAGCTCACCGAGTCCAGGGGCGAGTAATTCACCCCTCCACTTT. It specifies CASSPSPGASNSPLHF.

The rearrangement joins TRBV5-4 to TRBJ2-5, with a possible D match to TRBD1 (6 bases). CDR1 SGHNT and CDR2 YYREEE come from the germline V gene (reference sequence). The CDR3 extends over 14 amino acids. The germline V and J ends were trimmed by 4 bases and 4 bases, with 14 bases remaining between them. CDR3 nucleotides: TGTGCCAGCAGCCCGAGTGGCAGGGGAGAGACCCAGTACTTC. Protein product: CASSPSGRGETQYF.

This chain connects TRBV5-1 to TRBJ1-5; 8 bases map to TRBD1. From germline, CDR1 is SGHRS and CDR2 YFSETQ. Losses at the gene ends were 4 bases for V and 4 bases for J; bases not matched to a gene: 7. There are 15 residues in the CDR3. The CDR3 DNA sequence: TGCGCCAGCAGCCTCCAGGGGGCGGGGAATCAGCCCCAGCATTTT. Translating gives CASSLQGAGNQPQHF.

In regard to this clone: Its ends do not fully match the called genes, so a read error is possible. The rearrangement joins TRBV5-4 to TRBJ2-7; 12 nucleotides agree with TRBD2. The CDR3 is 13 amino acids. Germline CDR1 reads SGHNT; CDR2 reads YYREEE (reference sequence). The CDR3 bases are TGTGCCAGCAGCGCCCCACTAGCGGGAGGCCAACACTTC. Its protein is CASSAPLAGGQHF.

The V call is TRBV2, the J call TRBJ2-7, with D hard to call. The germline V gene encodes CDR1 SNHLY and CDR2 FYNNEI. This CDR3 is built from 13 residues. Between the trimmed V and J ends, which lost 1 base and 5 bases, there was a span of 9 bases. CDR3 sequence: CASSEDPTDEQYF. DNA for the CDR3: TGTGCCAGCAGTGAAGACCCAACGGACGAGCAGTACTTC.